The 13 T cell receptor beta chains below come from one sample, sequenced in a study of Tregs in tolerant kidney transplant recipients. Sequenced by immunoSEQ multiplex PCR; TCRdb stores in-frame clones only, minus some. The sample records about 61,000 clones, around 85% being singletons. The material was Tregs from blood, obtained before the transplant. The receptor set was obtained from a human donor who received a combined kidney and bone marrow transplant.

The chain employs TRBV11-2 and TRBJ2-5, with TRBD2 identical over 8 bases. The end of the DNA aligns better with TRBJ2-7, so the J call may be wrong. The CDR3 runs to 16 residues. CDR1 and CDR2 from the germline V gene are SGHAT and FQNNGV. CDR3 amino acids: CASSSQTGGAGYEQYF. DNA for the CDR3: TGTGCCAGCAGCTCACAGACCGGGGGGGCAGGGTACGAGCAGTACTTC.

This clone was counted a few times. The V and J genes are TRBV7-9 and TRBJ1-4; weak D call: TRBD1 (5 bases). Germline CDR1 and CDR2: SEHNR and FQNEAQ (reference sequence). V dropped 10 bases and J dropped 8 bases, with 26 bases sitting between them. This CDR3 is built from 16 residues. CDR3 residues: CATSGGPGSGREKLFF. CDR3 DNA sequence: TGTGCCACCTCCGGGGGTCCCGGGAGTGGTAGGGAAAAACTGTTTTTT.

This clone was counted a few times. This chain joins TRBV11-3 and TRBJ1-3; D is undetermined. The CDR3 runs 13 residues. CDR1 SGHNT and CDR2 YENEEA come from the germline V gene. V was shortened by 3 bases and J by 4 bases, with 7 bases between the two germline ends. This chain's CDR3 is CASSLSGGNTIYF. The CDR3, as DNA: TGTGCCAGCAGCTTGTCTGGAGGAAACACCATATATTTT.

J is TRBJ1-1 and V is TRBV6-5; 9 bases fit TRBD1. V lost 0 bases to trimming and J lost 9 bases; unmatched junction nucleotides: 8. This CDR3 comprises 15 residues. Germline-derived CDR1 and CDR2 are MNHEY and SVGAGI. The CDR3 region has the DNA TGTGCCAGCAGTTACTCCGGGACAGGGCCTTCCCAAGCTTTCTTT. It codes for CASSYSGTGPSQAFF.

This clone was detected only a few times. J is TRBJ2-7 and V is TRBV10-3; D possibly matches TRBD1 or TRBD2 (7 bases each). Germline values: CDR1 ENHRY, CDR2 SYGVKD. The CDR3 spans 11 residues. V lost 10 bases and J 7 bases, leaving 14 bases between the germline ends. This CDR3 reads CASRGGLEQYF. The CDR3 coding sequence is TGTGCCAGCAGGGGGGGGCTTGAGCAGTACTTC.

The genes are TRBV27 and TRBJ2-1; no definite D call. This CDR3 has 15 residues. V dropped 7 bases and J dropped 0 bases, with 13 bases sitting between them. CDR1 and CDR2 (germline): MNHEY, SMNVEV (reference sequence). Here the CDR3 reads CASTEATNSYNEQFF. The CDR3 DNA sequence: TGTGCCAGCACTGAAGCGACCAACTCCTACAATGAGCAGTTCTTC.

This clone was recorded only once. The CDR3 nucleotides are TGTGCCAGCAGTTCGACCCGACCCTACGAGCAGTACTTC. Translated, it gives CASSSTRPYEQYF. The chain combines TRBV28 with TRBJ2-7; D not certain. Looked up from germline, CDR1 is MDHEN and CDR2 is SYDVKM. V was shortened by 4 bases and J by 2 bases, with 9 bases between the two germline ends. This CDR3 comprises 13 residues.

The V gene is TRBV6-6, the J gene TRBJ1-3, with TRBD1 matching over 7 bases. The length of the CDR3 is 14 residues. Per the germline V gene, CDR1 is MNHNY and CDR2 is SVGAGI (reference sequence). J was trimmed by 2 bases and V by 6 bases; bases with no gene match: 4. The CDR3, as DNA: TGTGCCAGCAGCCATACAGGGGCTGGAAACACCATATATTTT. It yields the protein CASSHTGAGNTIYF.

The chain couples TRBV4-3 to TRBJ1-1, with 9 bases fitting TRBD1. The V gene's germline CDR1 is LGHNA and CDR2 YSLEER. V shed 2 bases, J shed 4 bases, and the junction held 14 bases outside the gene matches. The CDR3 runs to 18 residues. The CDR3 reads CASSQYAFRDREVTEAFF. DNA of the CDR3: TGCGCCAGCAGCCAATATGCCTTCCGGGACAGGGAGGTCACTGAAGCTTTCTTT.

This clone was counted between two and nine times. The chain has TRBV2 and TRBJ2-3, with D perhaps assigned TRBD1 or TRBD2 (5 bases each). The germline CDR1 and CDR2 sequences are SNHLY and FYNNEI. The CDR3 is made up of 16 amino acids. Trimming pared 8 bases from V and 0 bases from J, leaving 18 bases between. Here the CDR3 reads CASPLGVRSSTDTQYF. As DNA, the CDR3 is TGTGCCAGCCCCTTGGGGGTTCGCTCTAGCACAGATACGCAGTATTTT.

Points on this clone: The sample contains more than one DNA sequence encoding this CDR3. Here the CDR3 reads CASSPGLPLDTQYF. Here the CDR3 DNA reads TGTGCCAGCAGCCCCGGACTTCCCCTAGATACGCAGTATTTT. This chain joins TRBV9 and TRBJ2-3; perhaps TRBD2 as D (5 bases). The length of the CDR3 is 14 residues. The germline V and J ends were trimmed by 4 bases and 5 bases, with 14 bases remaining between them. CDR1 SGDLS and CDR2 YYNGEE come from the germline V gene. Using reference TRBV9 and TRBJ2-3 for the parts outside the CDR3, the full variable domain is DSGVTQTPKHLITATGQRVTLRCSPRSGDLSVYWYQQSLDQGLQFLIQYYNGEERAKGNILERFSAQQFPDLHSELNLSSLELGDSALYFCASSPGLPLDTQYFGPGTRLTVL.

This chain connects TRBV5-1 to TRBJ2-7; possible D gene TRBD2, 5 bases. The CDR3 loop spans 16 amino acids. Trimming pared 0 bases from V and 3 bases from J, leaving 16 bases between. Germline CDR1 SGHRS, CDR2 YFSETQ. DNA for the CDR3: TGCGCCAGCAGCTTGGCCTCACAGTCGGCGGGCTACGAGCAGTACTTC. Its protein is CASSLASQSAGYEQYF.

This clone was counted between two and nine times. The chain carries TRBV19 and TRBJ1-3; maybe TRBD1 (5 bases). This CDR3 region has 15 residues. Per the germline V gene, CDR1 is LNHDA and CDR2 is SQIVND (reference sequence). V was shortened by 1 base and J by 2 bases, with 9 bases between the two germline ends. CDR3 residues: CASSIAGLAGNTIYF. The CDR3 nucleotides read TGTGCCAGTAGTATAGCAGGGCTGGCTGGAAACACCATATATTTT.